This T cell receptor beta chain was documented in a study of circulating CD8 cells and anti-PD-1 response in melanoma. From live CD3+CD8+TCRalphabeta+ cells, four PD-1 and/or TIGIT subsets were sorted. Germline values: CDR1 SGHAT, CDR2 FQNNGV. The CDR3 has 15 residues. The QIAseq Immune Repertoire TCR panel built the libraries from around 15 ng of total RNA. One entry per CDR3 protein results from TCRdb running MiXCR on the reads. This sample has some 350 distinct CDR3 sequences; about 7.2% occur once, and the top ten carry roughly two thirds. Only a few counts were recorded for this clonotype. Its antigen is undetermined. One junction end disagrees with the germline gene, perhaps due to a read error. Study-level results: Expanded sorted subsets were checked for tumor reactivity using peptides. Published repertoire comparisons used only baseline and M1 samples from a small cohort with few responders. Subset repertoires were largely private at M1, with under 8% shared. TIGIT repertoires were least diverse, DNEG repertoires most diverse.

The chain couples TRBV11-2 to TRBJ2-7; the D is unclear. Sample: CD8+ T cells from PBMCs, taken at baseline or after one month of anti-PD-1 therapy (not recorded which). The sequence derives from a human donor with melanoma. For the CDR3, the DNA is TGTGCCAGCAGCTCGACCCTCAACATCCCTTACGAGCTGTACTTC. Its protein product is CASSSTLNIPYELYF.